This T cell receptor (beta chain) is from a study of blood T cell repertoires in COVID-19. Assay used: immunoSEQ multiplex PCR; TCRdb lists only in-frame clones, some missing. The profile covers 150,000 to 200,000 clones, with about 87% appearing a single time and around a quarter taken by the ten largest. This CDR3 comprises 14 residues. Germline V lookup: CDR1 MDHEN, CDR2 SYDVKM. V was pared by 6 bases and J by 4 bases, with 7 bases of the junction left unmatched. This rearrangement joins TRBV28 to TRBJ1-2; 8 bases match TRBD1. The source material was peripheral blood. This clonotype originated in a man between 60 and 70 years old with acute or convalescent COVID-19. The CDR3 protein is CASSVTGAPYGYTF. For the CDR3, the DNA is TGTGCCAGCAGCGTGACAGGGGCGCCCTATGGCTACACCTTC.